This T cell receptor beta chain was captured in a study of T-cell reconstitution after alpha-beta-depleted transplantation in children. Study findings and constraints: Among T cells one year after transplant, newly produced cells accounted for most counts and diversity.

Trimming left V 3 bases short and J 6 bases short, with 9 bases between. Per the germline V gene, CDR1 is MNHEY and CDR2 is SMNVEV (reference sequence). The CDR3 covers 13 residues. Library preparation (for TCRbeta) was performed with unique molecular identifiers. TCRdb re-called the PCR reads through MiXCR, storing one row per CDR3 protein. The profile shows approximately 650,000 distinct CDR3 sequences, 13% of them singletons. This clonotype was counted many times. The antigen is not known. This chain links TRBV27 with TRBJ2-1; TRBD2 might be the D (5 bases). This sample comprised PBMCs, obtained before TCRalphabeta/CD19-depleted stem cell transplant. The sequence was obtained from a girl aged 2 to 10 with congenital amegakaryocytic thrombocytopenia, due to receive a stem cell transplant. In DNA, the CDR3 is TGTGCCAGCAGTTTCCTAGCTTCCAATGAGCAGTTCTTC. Residues: CASSFLASNEQFF.